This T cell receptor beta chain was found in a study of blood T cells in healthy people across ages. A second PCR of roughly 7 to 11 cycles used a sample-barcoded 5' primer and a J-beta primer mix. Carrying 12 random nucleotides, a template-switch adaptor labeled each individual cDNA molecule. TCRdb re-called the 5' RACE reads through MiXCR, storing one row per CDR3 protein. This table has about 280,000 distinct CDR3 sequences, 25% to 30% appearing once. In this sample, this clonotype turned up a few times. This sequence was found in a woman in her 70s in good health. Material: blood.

CDR3 in DNA: TGTGCCAGCAAGGCTAGCGGTTATTACGAGCAGTACTTC. Translated, it gives CASKASGYYEQYF. V usage is TRBV28 and J usage is TRBJ2-7; 7 positions match TRBD2. Per the germline V gene, CDR1 is MDHEN and CDR2 is SYDVKM. V shed 7 bases, J shed 4 bases, and the junction held 7 bases outside the gene matches. This CDR3 has 13 amino acids. The whole variable domain, remainder taken from reference TRBV28 and TRBJ2-7, is DVKVTQSSRYLVKRTGEKVFLECVQDMDHENMFWYRQDPGLGLRLIYFSYDVKMKEKGDIPEGYSVSREKKERFSLILESASTNQTSMYLCASKASGYYEQYFGPGTRLTVT.